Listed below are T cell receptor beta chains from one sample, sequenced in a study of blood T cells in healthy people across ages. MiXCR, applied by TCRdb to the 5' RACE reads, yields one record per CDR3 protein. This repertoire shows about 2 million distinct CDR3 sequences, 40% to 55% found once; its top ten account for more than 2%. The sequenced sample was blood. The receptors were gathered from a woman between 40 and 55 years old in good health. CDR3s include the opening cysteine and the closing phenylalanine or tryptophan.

cdr3_aa: CASRQTGRTPYGYTF
v_call: TRBV28
j_call: TRBJ1-2

cdr3_aa: CAISEGQGGYQPQHF
v_call: TRBV10-3
j_call: TRBJ1-5

cdr3_aa: CASSYRSRRGTDTQYF
v_call: TRBV5-1
j_call: TRBJ2-3

cdr3_aa: CASSIQPGRAGTDTQYF
v_call: TRBV7-2
j_call: TRBJ2-3

cdr3_aa: CASRPPTGSNTGELFF
v_call: TRBV27
j_call: TRBJ2-2

cdr3_aa: CSARDYGRTNTEAFF
v_call: TRBV20-1
j_call: TRBJ1-1

cdr3_aa: CASSQDLLVMETYEQYF
v_call: TRBV4-3
j_call: TRBJ2-7

cdr3_aa: CSVEDPRVGEKLFF
v_call: TRBV29-1
j_call: TRBJ1-4

cdr3_aa: CASRPRDSASYEQYF
v_call: TRBV14
j_call: TRBJ2-7

cdr3_aa: CASSVDSGTQYF
v_call: TRBV9
j_call: TRBJ2-3

cdr3_aa: CASSRIPSTDTQYF
v_call: TRBV5-1
j_call: TRBJ2-3

cdr3_aa: CASQVGGIYEQYF
v_call: TRBV6-2/TRBV6-3
j_call: TRBJ2-7

cdr3_aa: CSANQLAGYYNEQFF
v_call: TRBV20-1
j_call: TRBJ2-1

cdr3_aa: CASSYLENSPLHF
v_call: TRBV6-5
j_call: TRBJ1-6

cdr3_aa: CASSPRGWQTQYF
v_call: TRBV6-5
j_call: TRBJ2-5

cdr3_aa: CASSLLLKGLAGNSYEQYF
v_call: TRBV7-3
j_call: TRBJ2-7

cdr3_aa: CASSPPRTSGNYNEQFF
v_call: TRBV7-2
j_call: TRBJ2-1

cdr3_aa: CASSLAGGLAYEQYF
v_call: TRBV5-5
j_call: TRBJ2-7

cdr3_aa: CATSRQEDYGYTF
v_call: TRBV24-1
j_call: TRBJ1-2

cdr3_aa: CASSTRASGWQYF
v_call: TRBV7-2
j_call: TRBJ2-4

cdr3_aa: CASSQMTGSLIAKNIQYF
v_call: TRBV7-4
j_call: TRBJ2-4

cdr3_aa: CASRGSGGLNTEAFF
v_call: TRBV5-1
j_call: TRBJ1-1

cdr3_aa: CASSLLGPQPSQPNEQYF
v_call: TRBV27
j_call: .

cdr3_aa: CASSSRLAYTDTQYF
v_call: TRBV27
j_call: TRBJ2-3

cdr3_aa: CASSLDPLYETQYF
v_call: TRBV5-1
j_call: TRBJ2-5

cdr3_aa: CASSLSYNRPSYNEKLFF
v_call: TRBV27
j_call: TRBJ1-4

cdr3_aa: CASSYSFGAADYNEQFF
v_call: TRBV6-6
j_call: TRBJ2-1

cdr3_aa: CASRLGQDNFYGYTF
v_call: TRBV6-1
j_call: TRBJ1-2

cdr3_aa: CASRPGSEGYTF
v_call: TRBV5-1
j_call: TRBJ1-2

cdr3_aa: CASSENPGSNSPLHF
v_call: TRBV2
j_call: TRBJ1-6

cdr3_aa: CASSGTSSGYTF
v_call: TRBV12-3/TRBV12-4
j_call: TRBJ1-2

cdr3_aa: CASSLTVDRADGYTF
v_call: TRBV7-2
j_call: TRBJ1-2

cdr3_aa: CASSLGAVSNYGYTF
v_call: TRBV7-2
j_call: TRBJ1-2

cdr3_aa: CASSYSGRDVGYTF
v_call: TRBV6-2/TRBV6-3
j_call: TRBJ1-2

cdr3_aa: CASSLVQGLAEETQYF
v_call: TRBV27
j_call: TRBJ2-5

cdr3_aa: CASGAQRLTSGRYQYF
v_call: TRBV2
j_call: TRBJ2-4

cdr3_aa: CASSPDLGQYGYTF
v_call: TRBV7-2
j_call: TRBJ1-2

cdr3_aa: CSVATAGGSGREAFF
v_call: TRBV29-1
j_call: TRBJ1-1

cdr3_aa: CASSLALLETRTDTQYF
v_call: TRBV12-3/TRBV12-4
j_call: TRBJ2-3

cdr3_aa: CATSREQGARTEAFF
v_call: TRBV15
j_call: TRBJ1-1

cdr3_aa: CASSLGTRSSYEQYF
v_call: TRBV7-9
j_call: TRBJ2-7

cdr3_aa: CASSLALGSSYNEQFF
v_call: TRBV7-9
j_call: TRBJ2-1